This passage covers 23 T cell receptor beta chains from one sample sequenced in a study of cytomegalovirus exposure and HLA in healthy donors. Vbeta (60) and Jbeta (13) primers were used in the PCR. Only in-frame clones appear in the TCRdb table, and some are missing; sequencing was by immunoSEQ multiplex PCR. The profile shows 75,000 to 100,000 clones, about two thirds of them singletons. The source material was PBMCs. All receptors derive from a man between 60 and 70 years old in good health and CMV-seronegative.

V is TRBV7-9 and J is TRBJ2-1; 8 bases align to TRBD2. This CDR3 is 15 amino acids long. J gave up 4 bases and V 1 base, and 3 bases lay outside the gene matches. The germline CDR1 and CDR2 sequences are SEHNR and FQNEAQ (reference sequence). The CDR3 nucleotides are TGTGCCAGCAGCTTAGTCCTAGCGGGTTACAATGAGCAGTTCTTC. Its translation: CASSLVLAGYNEQFF.

This chain joins TRBV7-8 and TRBJ2-1, with TRBD2 identical over 10 bases. V shed 1 base and J 7 bases; nucleotides not matched to a gene: 10. The CDR3 has 17 residues. Germline V CDR1 and CDR2: SGHVS, FQNEAQ. The DNA of the CDR3 is TGTGCCAGCAGCTTAGGAGTCCTAGCGGGAGTAGGTAATGAGCAGTTCTTC. It specifies CASSLGVLAGVGNEQFF. The whole variable domain, remainder taken from reference TRBV7-8 and TRBJ2-1, is GAGVSQSPRYKVAKRGQDVALRCDPISGHVSLFWYQQALGQGPEFLTYFQNEAQLDKSGLPSDRFFAERPEGSVSTLKIQRTQQEDSAVYLCASSLGVLAGVGNEQFFGPGTRLTVL.

Regarding this clone: Mismatch with germline at one junction end may stem from a read error. The V and J genes are TRBV2 and TRBJ2-4; no clear D gene. Germline V gene sequence: CDR1 SNHLY, CDR2 FYNNEI. There are 12 residues in the CDR3. This chain's CDR3 is CASSEAENIQYF. In nucleotides, the CDR3 is TGTGCCAGCAGTGAAGCCGAAAACATTCAGTACTTC.

The sample holds one count of this clone. This chain links TRBV5-1 with TRBJ2-1, with 7 bases matching TRBD2. CDR3 length: 14 residues. V lost 4 bases, J lost 7 bases, and 8 bases stayed unmatched. CDR1 is SGHRS, CDR2 YFSETQ, per germline. DNA of the CDR3: TGCGCCAGCAGCGGGTCAGCGGGAATGAATGAGCAGTTCTTC. Amino acid sequence: CASSGSAGMNEQFF.

This chain uses TRBV10-1 with TRBJ1-6, with a possible D match to TRBD1 (6 bases). The CDR3 contains 13 residues. The V and J ends lost 6 bases and 10 bases respectively, with 13 bases between them. Germline CDR1 is WNHNN and CDR2 is SYGVQD (reference sequence). The CDR3: CASSNPGESPLHF. The DNA of the CDR3 is TGCGCCAGCAGCAATCCAGGGGAATCACCCCTCCACTTT.

This clone was detected a few times. The rearrangement uses TRBV15 and TRBJ1-5; D ambiguous. V shed 1 base and J shed 4 bases, with 8 bases lying between them. The germline V gene has CDR1 LNHNV and CDR2 YYDKDF (reference sequence). The CDR3 totals 14 residues. The CDR3 DNA is TGTGCCACCAGCAGAGGACGGGGAAATCAGCCCCAGCATTTT. The encoded protein is CATSRGRGNQPQHF.

The J gene is TRBJ1-5, the V gene TRBV2; D is undetermined. This CDR3 is 14 amino acids long. Germline loops: CDR1 SNHLY, CDR2 FYNNEI. V was clipped by 4 bases and J by 3 bases, with 10 bases between them. The CDR3 nucleotides read TGTGCCAGCAGTGCTTTCGGAGCCAATCAGCCCCAGCATTTT. Encoded protein: CASSAFGANQPQHF.

The chain is built from TRBV7-6 and TRBJ2-3, with TRBD2 identical over 8 bases. This CDR3 contains 17 residues. Per germline, CDR1 SGHVS and CDR2 FNYEAQ. J was trimmed by 5 bases and V by 5 bases; bases with no gene match: 15. For the CDR3, the DNA is TGTGCCAGCAGCCGATTGGCAGGAGCGGGAGTGGAAGATACGCAGTATTTT. Its translation: CASSRLAGAGVEDTQYF.

This clone was picked up a small number of times. V gene TRBV5-4 combines with J gene TRBJ2-6, with 8 bases that match TRBD1. Trimming took 10 bases from V and 3 from J; bases not matched to a gene: 3. The CDR3 totals 13 residues. CDR1 is SGHNT and CDR2 is YYREEE in the germline V gene (reference sequence). The CDR3 DNA is TGTGCCGGACAGGGCAGTGGGGCCAACGTCCTGACTTTC. Translation: CAGQGSGANVLTF.

This sequence joins TRBV4-3 and TRBJ2-7; D is possibly TRBD2 (5 bases). Germline V lookup: CDR1 LGHNA, CDR2 YSLEER. V dropped 0 bases and J dropped 0 bases, with 9 bases sitting between them. There are 15 residues in the CDR3. This CDR3 reads CASSQEYRGSYEQYF. For the CDR3, the DNA is TGCGCCAGCAGCCAAGAATACCGGGGCTCCTACGAGCAGTACTTC.

V gene TRBV19 combines with J gene TRBJ2-5, with 8 bases matching TRBD2. This CDR3 has 13 amino acids. From germline, CDR1 is LNHDA and CDR2 SQIVND (reference sequence). J gave up 5 bases and V 4 bases, and 3 bases lay outside the gene matches. The CDR3 nucleotides are TGTGCCAGTAGTAGCGGGGGGCCGGAGACCCAGTACTTC. Encoded protein: CASSSGGPETQYF.

The chain combines TRBV15 with TRBJ2-7, with 7 bases lining up with TRBD2. From germline, CDR1 is LNHNV and CDR2 YYDKDF (reference sequence). The CDR3 contains 14 residues. V shed 4 bases and J 0 bases; nucleotides not matched to a gene: 3. The CDR3 DNA sequence: TGTGCCACCAGCATGGGGGGGAGCTCCTACGAGCAGTACTTC. Protein: CATSMGGSSYEQYF.

This clone turned up a few times. The rearrangement joins TRBV5-4 to TRBJ1-6, with 12 bases identical to TRBD1. Looked up from germline, CDR1 is SGHNT and CDR2 is YYREEE (reference sequence). V shed 3 bases and J 9 bases; nucleotides not matched to a gene: 7. The CDR3 runs 16 residues. CDR3 amino acids: CASSSGQGAGLSPLHF. The CDR3, as DNA: TGTGCCAGCAGCTCGGGACAGGGGGCAGGCCTTTCACCCCTCCACTTT.

The genes are TRBV5-6 and TRBJ1-5, with 8 bases lining up with TRBD1. The trim removed 4 bases at V and 4 bases at J, leaving 10 bases unmatched. This CDR3 has 16 amino acids. In germline, CDR1 is SGHDT, CDR2 YYEEEE. This CDR3 is CASSNNLRGQNQPQHF. CDR3 bases: TGTGCCAGCAGCAATAACCTCAGGGGGCAAAATCAGCCCCAGCATTTT.

The V call is TRBV29-1, the J call TRBJ2-5; 8 nucleotides align to TRBD1. V was clipped by 8 bases and J by 9 bases; unmatched bases: 5. Germline V gene sequence: CDR1 SQVTM, CDR2 ANQGSEA. CDR3 length equals 10 residues. As DNA, the CDR3 is TGCAGCTGTCAGGGGGCGGCCCAGTACTTC. This translates into CSCQGAAQYF. The variable domain in full, completed from reference TRBV29-1 and TRBJ2-5, reads SAVISQKPSRDICQRGTSLTIQCQVDSQVTMMFWYRQQPGQSLTLIATANQGSEATYESGFVIDKFPISRPNLTFSTLTVSNMSPEDSSIYLCSCQGAAQYFGPGTRLLVL.

The chain is built from TRBV5-6 and TRBJ2-1; 8 bases align to TRBD2. With 2 bases clipped from V and 4 bases from J, the junction kept 17 bases outside the gene matches. The CDR3 extends over 19 amino acids. Germline lookup yields CDR1 SGHDT and CDR2 YYEEEE. CDR3 DNA sequence: TGTGCCAGCAGCTTAATACGAAGTTCCGAGCGGGAGCGGTACAATGAGCAGTTCTTC. Translating gives CASSLIRSSERERYNEQFF. The full variable domain, its missing parts supplied by reference TRBV5-6 and TRBJ2-1, is DAGVTQSPTHLIKTRGQQVTLRCSPKSGHDTVSWYQQALGQGPQFIFQYYEEEERQRGNFPDRFSGHQFPNYSSELNVNALLLGDSALYLCASSLIRSSERERYNEQFFGPGTRLTVL.

This sequence joins TRBV7-8 and TRBJ1-4; 7 bases are a match to TRBD1. The CDR3 runs 16 residues. In germline, CDR1 is SGHVS, CDR2 FQNEAQ. The V segment lost 1 base and the J segment 4 bases; nucleotides outside the gene matches: 6. DNA for the CDR3: TGTGCCAGCAGCTTAGTACCGGGACAGCTTAATGAAAAACTGTTTTTT. This encodes CASSLVPGQLNEKLFF.

The chain uses TRBV27 and TRBJ2-3; tentatively, D is TRBD2 (6 bases). V was pared by 6 bases and J by 0 bases, with 34 bases between. This CDR3 is built from 22 residues. Germline values: CDR1 MNHEY, CDR2 SMNVEV (reference sequence). The CDR3 DNA follows: TGTGCCAGCAGCCAGGACTTTGGGGGTCGGAGCGGGCCAAGTTTTAGCACAGATACGCAGTATTTT. Translating it yields CASSQDFGGRSGPSFSTDTQYF.

The rearrangement uses TRBV2 and TRBJ2-5, with 15 bases lining up with TRBD2. The V gene's germline CDR1 is SNHLY and CDR2 FYNNEI. CDR3 size: 19 residues. J lost 0 bases, V lost 0 bases, and 5 bases had no gene match. The CDR3 sequence is CASSEAGTSGGTNQETQYF. CDR3 bases: TGTGCCAGCAGTGAAGCTGGGACTAGCGGGGGGACCAACCAAGAGACCCAGTACTTC.

The CDR3 here is CASSEGAGGATNEKLFF. In DNA form, the CDR3 reads TGTGCCAGCAGTGAAGGTGCAGGGGGTGCAACTAATGAAAAACTGTTTTTT. This chain uses TRBV2 with TRBJ1-4; 7 nucleotides align to TRBD1. V shed 1 base and J 0 bases; nucleotides not matched to a gene: 5. CDR1 and CDR2 from the germline V gene are SNHLY and FYNNEI. The CDR3 loop spans 17 amino acids.

The V and J genes are TRBV28 and TRBJ2-1; D is undetermined. CDR3 length: 14 residues. Germline V gene sequence: CDR1 MDHEN, CDR2 SYDVKM. The V gene lost 2 bases and the J gene lost 5 bases, with 10 bases spanning the gap. CDR3 amino acids: CASSLQSVNNEQFF. The DNA of the CDR3 is TGTGCCAGCAGTTTACAGAGCGTGAACAATGAGCAGTTCTTC.

The chain employs TRBV7-2 and TRBJ2-1; 9 bases fit TRBD2. Germline CDR1 and CDR2: SGHTA and FQGNSA. V shed 4 bases and J 10 bases; nucleotides not matched to a gene: 8. The CDR3 is 14 residues long. The CDR3 DNA reads TGTGCCAGCAGCTGGGGCGGGAGGGACGGGGAGCAGTTCTTC. This sequence encodes CASSWGGRDGEQFF.

The chain has TRBV6-5 and TRBJ2-5; D is possibly TRBD2 (6 bases). The CDR3 totals 14 residues. Germline CDR1 and CDR2: MNHEY and SVGAGI. Trimming removed 5 bases from V and 1 base from J, with 11 bases in between. The CDR3 is CASSPVGGQETQYF. The CDR3 DNA reads as TGTGCCAGCAGTCCCGTCGGGGGCCAAGAGACCCAGTACTTC.